One and the same sample provided the 17 T cell receptor beta chains below, sequenced in a study of cytomegalovirus exposure and HLA in healthy donors. 60 Vbeta and 13 Jbeta primers were used in PCR. Profiling relied on immunoSEQ multiplex PCR, and the TCRdb table lists in-frame clones only, not all of them. The sample consists of fewer than 200,000 clones, about 86% of them appearing once. The material sequenced was PBMCs. All receptors derive from a woman aged 25 to 45 in good health and CMV-seronegative.

This rearrangement joins TRBV29-1 to TRBJ1-2; 9 bases fit TRBD1. The CDR3 contains 14 residues. The J segment lost 8 bases and the V segment lost 5 bases, leaving 12 bases of the junction unmatched. Germline V lookup: CDR1 SQVTM, CDR2 ANQGSEA. The CDR3 protein is CSVLWGQGADGYTF. DNA of the CDR3: TGCAGCGTTCTGTGGGGACAGGGCGCGGACGGCTACACCTTC.

J is TRBJ2-3 and V is TRBV11-1, with 7 bases fitting TRBD2. The CDR3 has 15 amino acids. V trimming: 5 bases; J trimming: 2 bases; junction bases outside the gene matches: 7. Per the germline V gene, CDR1 is SGHAT and CDR2 is FQDESV (reference sequence). As DNA, the CDR3 is TGTGCCAGCAGCACGGGACTAACCTACACAGATACGCAGTATTTT. Protein sequence: CASSTGLTYTDTQYF.

This clone was observed a handful of times. The chain recombines TRBV5-6 with TRBJ2-1; D is uncertain. Between the trimmed V and J ends, which lost 1 base and 7 bases, there was a span of 3 bases. The CDR3 runs 11 residues. CDR1 is SGHDT, CDR2 YYEEEE, per germline. The CDR3 region has the DNA TGTGCCAGCAGCTTGCAGAATGAGCAGTTCTTC. This sequence encodes CASSLQNEQFF.

V gene TRBV5-4 combines with J gene TRBJ2-7; TRBD1 agrees at 8 bases. V shed 4 bases, J shed 3 bases, and the junction held 12 bases outside the gene matches. Germline lookup yields CDR1 SGHNT and CDR2 YYREEE (reference sequence). The CDR3 spans 16 residues. CDR3 residues: CASSPGIGTGHYEQYF. The CDR3 DNA sequence: TGTGCCAGCAGCCCTGGCATAGGGACAGGACACTACGAGCAGTACTTC.

V is TRBV10-2 and J is TRBJ1-5, with a weak D call TRBD1 (6 bases). CDR3 length: 14 amino acids. V was clipped by 2 bases and J by 3 bases, with 8 bases between them. Germline V CDR1 and CDR2: WSHSY, SAAADI. CDR3 nucleotide sequence: TGCGCCAGCAGTGAGGGGGGCCCCAATCAGCCCCAGCATTTT. It yields the protein CASSEGGPNQPQHF.

V usage is TRBV6-4 and J usage is TRBJ2-1, with D perhaps TRBD1 (6 bases). Germline V gene data show CDR1 as MRHNA and CDR2 as SNTAGT. Deletions cut 3 bases from V and 6 bases from J, with 18 bases between. The CDR3 loop spans 16 amino acids. The CDR3 DNA reads TGTGCCAGCAGTGAGAAAGGGGACACGCTTCTCAATGAGCAGTTCTTC. This sequence encodes CASSEKGDTLLNEQFF.

The rearrangement links TRBV28 to TRBJ1-5; TRBD1 is a possible D gene (6 bases). Trimming stripped 9 bases from V and 1 base from J, with 13 bases between. The length of the CDR3 is 14 residues. Germline-derived CDR1 and CDR2 are MDHEN and SYDVKM. This chain's CDR3 is CASKQGGSNQPQHF. DNA for the CDR3: TGTGCCAGTAAACAGGGCGGGAGCAATCAGCCCCAGCATTTT.

The chain couples TRBV2 to TRBJ2-7; 13 bases line up with TRBD2. This CDR3 has 16 amino acids. Germline V gene data show CDR1 as SNHLY and CDR2 as FYNNEI. With 7 bases clipped from V and 3 bases from J, the junction kept 9 bases outside the gene matches. The CDR3 here is CASNKGTSGTFYEQYF. CDR3 bases: TGTGCCAGCAATAAGGGGACTAGCGGGACCTTCTACGAGCAGTACTTC.

Regarding this clone: At one end the junction does not follow the germline gene, possibly because of a read error. The chain is built from TRBV7-9 and TRBJ1-2; the match to TRBD1 covers 10 bases. The CDR3 runs to 15 residues. Germline CDR1 SEHNR, CDR2 FQNEAQ (reference sequence). CDR3 nucleotides: TGTTCCAGCAGCCCCCAGGGACAGGGGTCCTATGGCTACACCTTC. This translates into CSSSPQGQGSYGYTF.

With regard to this clone: Other nucleotide sequences in the sample specify the same CDR3. The CDR3 DNA reads as TGCGCCAGCAGCCAAGATGGGGGCGCCACGCAGTATTTT. Protein sequence: CASSQDGGATQYF. The chain has TRBV4-3 and TRBJ2-3, with D perhaps TRBD1 (6 bases). V lost 0 bases and J 9 bases, leaving 10 bases between the germline ends. CDR3 size: 13 residues. Germline V lookup: CDR1 LGHNA, CDR2 YSLEER.

The sample holds a few counts of this clone. V gene TRBV4-3 combines with J gene TRBJ2-1; TRBD1 might be the D (7 bases). V lost 6 bases and J lost 7, with 16 bases in between. This CDR3 is 14 amino acids long. Germline values: CDR1 LGHNA, CDR2 YSLEER. The CDR3 nucleotides are TGCGCCAGCAGGCGGTTACAGGGGACTAATGAGCAGTTCTTC. This sequence encodes CASRRLQGTNEQFF.

The CDR3 nucleotides read TGTGCCAGCTCACCCGGGACAGATAATGAAAAACTGTTTTTT. It specifies CASSPGTDNEKLFF. The chain is built from TRBV18 and TRBJ1-4, with 7 positions matching TRBD1. The CDR3 contains 14 residues. The trim removed 3 bases at V and 4 bases at J, leaving 2 bases unmatched. Germline assignment: CDR1 KGHSH and CDR2 LQKENI.

The chain combines TRBV4-1 with TRBJ1-1; 7 positions match TRBD1. Germline CDR1 reads MGHRA; CDR2 reads YSYEKL. The CDR3 sequence is 14 residues long. With 6 bases clipped from V and 4 bases from J, the junction kept 8 bases outside the gene matches. In DNA, the CDR3 is TGCGCCAGCAGAATCACAGGGGTTGGCACTGAAGCTTTCTTT. This codes for CASRITGVGTEAFF.

On this clone: The sample contains more than one DNA sequence encoding this CDR3. The rearrangement uses TRBV21-1 and TRBJ1-5; TRBD1, as called in the table, went unchecked against the DNA. TRBV21-1 is classified as a pseudogene. This CDR3 contains 19 residues. CDR3: CASRKGECWDKYSNQPQHF. The DNA for the CDR3 is TGCGCCAGCAGAAAGGGTGAGTGCTGGGACAAGTATAGCAATCAGCCCCAGCATTTT.

The V gene is TRBV5-1, the J gene TRBJ2-7; TRBD1 aligns across 8 bases. The CDR3 extends over 14 amino acids. The germline V gene encodes CDR1 SGHRS and CDR2 YFSETQ. With V trimmed by 3 bases and J by 0 bases, 2 bases remained unmatched. CDR3 sequence reads: CASSWDRNSYEQYF. The CDR3 DNA reads TGCGCCAGCAGCTGGGACAGGAACTCCTACGAGCAGTACTTC.

The V gene is TRBV6-5, the J gene TRBJ2-3, with TRBD1 as a possible D gene (6 bases). Germline CDR1 reads MNHEY; CDR2 reads SVGAGI. The germline V and J ends were trimmed by 6 bases and 1 base, with 11 bases remaining between them. This CDR3 is built from 14 residues. CDR3 in amino acids: CASRPGDRTDTQYF. The CDR3 nucleotides are TGTGCCAGCAGGCCAGGGGATCGCACAGATACGCAGTATTTT.

The rearrangement links TRBV7-2 to TRBJ1-1; no reliable D call. There are 14 residues in the CDR3. Trimming took 4 bases from V and 5 from J, leaving 14 bases between them. Germline V gene sequence: CDR1 SGHTA, CDR2 FQGNSA. Here the CDR3 reads CASSSRPGRTEAFF. DNA for the CDR3: TGTGCCAGCAGCTCGCGCCCGGGGAGGACTGAAGCTTTCTTT.